Below are 21 T cell receptor beta chains sequenced from a single sample in a study of cytomegalovirus exposure and HLA in healthy donors. PCR was performed using 60 Vbeta and 13 Jbeta primers. Sequenced by immunoSEQ multiplex PCR; TCRdb stores in-frame clones only, minus some. The table records about 170,000 clones, about 76% of them present only once. Sequencing was done on a sample of PBMCs. These receptors were obtained from a female donor in good health and CMV-seronegative.

The V and J genes are TRBV27 and TRBJ1-1, with 7 bases fitting TRBD1. Germline V gene sequence: CDR1 MNHEY, CDR2 SMNVEV (reference sequence). The CDR3 sequence is 16 residues long. V trimming: 5 bases; J trimming: 0 bases; junction bases outside the gene matches: 9. In DNA form, the CDR3 reads TGTGCCAGCAGTCCCCAGACAGGGTGGGTGAACACTGAAGCTTTCTTT. Translating it yields CASSPQTGWVNTEAFF.

This sequence joins TRBV14 and TRBJ1-2; D gene uncertain. Trimming removed 1 base at V and 1 base at J, with 7 bases between. CDR1 and CDR2 (germline): SGHDN, FVKESK. The CDR3 contains 14 residues. The chain's CDR3 is CASSQAAYNYGYTF. CDR3 DNA: TGTGCCAGCAGCCAAGCCGCCTATAACTATGGCTACACCTTC.

V usage is TRBV5-1 and J usage is TRBJ2-5; 8 bases align to TRBD1. Germline CDR1 SGHRS, CDR2 YFSETQ. The CDR3 runs 14 residues. Trimming cost V 5 bases and J 3 bases; bases outside gene matches: 6. The chain's CDR3 is CASSPGQGEETQYF. Here the CDR3 DNA reads TGCGCCAGCAGTCCTGGACAGGGAGAAGAGACCCAGTACTTC. The variable domain in full, completed from reference TRBV5-1 and TRBJ2-5, reads KAGVTQTPRYLIKTRGQQVTLSCSPISGHRSVSWYQQTPGQGLQFLFEYFSETQRNKGNFPGRFSGRQFSNSRSEMNVSTLELGDSALYLCASSPGQGEETQYFGPGTRLLVL.

This sequence joins TRBV2 and TRBJ2-6; D is unresolved. Germline lookup yields CDR1 SNHLY and CDR2 FYNNEI. The CDR3 totals 15 residues. Trimming removed 3 bases at V and 2 bases at J, with 8 bases between. As DNA, the CDR3 is TGTGCCAGCAGTGAGCGCGCTGCTGGGGCCAACGTCCTGACTTTC. Its protein is CASSERAAGANVLTF.

In its sample, this clone was seen a few times. V and J are TRBV28 and TRBJ1-4; D is possibly TRBD1 (6 bases). Germline assignment: CDR1 MDHEN and CDR2 SYDVKM. The CDR3 sequence is 16 residues long. V lost 6 bases to trimming and J lost 4 bases, with 18 bases between them. The CDR3 spells CASRYFGGLGNEKLFF. CDR3 coding DNA: TGTGCCAGCAGATATTTCGGGGGGCTCGGTAATGAAAAACTGTTTTTT.

V and J are TRBV21-1 and TRBJ2-1; TRBD2 is the table's D call and was not checked against the DNA. TRBV21-1 is a documented pseudogene. This CDR3 contains 16 residues. The CDR3 sequence is CASSKALEGRGDEQFF. For the CDR3, the DNA is TGTGCCAGCAGCAAAGCTCTGGAGGGGAGGGGCGATGAGCAGTTCTTC.

The chain recombines TRBV19 with TRBJ1-5; 9 positions agree with TRBD1. The germline V gene has CDR1 LNHDA and CDR2 SQIVND (reference sequence). This CDR3 spans 15 amino acids. Trimming cost V 5 bases and J 1 base; bases outside gene matches: 3. CDR3 in amino acids: CASSLGTGSNQPQHF. In nucleotides, the CDR3 is TGTGCCAGTAGTCTGGGGACAGGGAGCAATCAGCCCCAGCATTTT.

This chain connects TRBV30 to TRBJ2-3; weak D call: TRBD1 (6 bases). This CDR3 contains 15 residues. V was pared by 0 bases and J by 2 bases, with 12 bases between. The germline CDR1 and CDR2 sequences are GTSNPN and SVGIG (reference sequence). CDR3 in amino acids: CAWSVGGWDTDTQYF. The CDR3 region has the DNA TGTGCCTGGAGTGTAGGGGGTTGGGACACAGATACGCAGTATTTT.

The CDR3 DNA reads as TGTGCCAGTAGTATAAGACAGGGGGCAAGCACCGGGGAGCTGTTTTTT. It yields the protein CASSIRQGASTGELFF. The V call is TRBV19, the J call TRBJ2-2; TRBD1 matches at 10 bases. J gave up 4 bases and V 2 bases, and 4 bases lay outside the gene matches. CDR3 length equals 16 residues. Looked up from germline, CDR1 is LNHDA and CDR2 is SQIVND (reference sequence).

As regards this clone: Other DNA variants within this sample encode the same CDR3. The chain recombines TRBV2 with TRBJ2-7; D is ambiguous. CDR3 length equals 13 residues. The germline gives CDR1 SNHLY, CDR2 FYNNEI. V dropped 0 bases and J dropped 4 bases, with 7 bases sitting between them. CDR3 residues: CASSEAPGYEQYF. The CDR3 nucleotides are TGTGCCAGCAGTGAAGCGCCCGGGTACGAGCAGTACTTC. The entire variable domain, with the rest obtained from reference TRBV2 and TRBJ2-7, is as follows: EPEVTQTPSHQVTQMGQEVILRCVPISNHLYFYWYRQILGQKVEFLVSFYNNEISEKSEIFDDQFSVERPDGSNFTLKIRSTKLEDSAMYFCASSEAPGYEQYFGPGTRLTVT.

To note about this clone: Different DNA sequences within this sample yield the same CDR3. The CDR3 coding sequence is TGCGCCAGCAGCTTGGGGGGCTTGAACACTGAAGCTTTCTTT. Translation: CASSLGGLNTEAFF. This chain connects TRBV5-1 to TRBJ1-1, with D possibly matching TRBD1 (5 bases). V was trimmed by 0 bases and J by 0 bases, leaving 6 bases between them. Germline V gene sequence: CDR1 SGHRS, CDR2 YFSETQ. The length of the CDR3 is 14 residues.

This clone was counted a single time. The gene calls are TRBV13 and TRBJ1-1; no firm D call. V dropped 1 base and J dropped 4 bases, with 13 bases sitting between them. The CDR3 length is 15 residues. CDR1 PRHDT and CDR2 FYEKMQ come from the germline V gene (reference sequence). The CDR3: CASSLAGELSTEAFF. CDR3 nucleotides: TGTGCCAGCAGCTTAGCTGGGGAGTTGAGCACTGAAGCTTTCTTT.

There are a few counts of this clone. This chain joins TRBV9 and TRBJ2-3, with 11 bases lining up with TRBD2. The CDR3 loop spans 15 amino acids. J was trimmed by 2 bases and V by 3 bases; bases with no gene match: 2. Germline V gene sequence: CDR1 SGDLS, CDR2 YYNGEE. The CDR3 spells CASSGLAGNTDTQYF. In DNA, the CDR3 is TGTGCCAGCAGCGGACTAGCGGGAAACACAGATACGCAGTATTTT.

The V call is TRBV5-6, the J call TRBJ1-2; D unclear. Germline V gene data show CDR1 as SGHDT and CDR2 as YYEEEE. Trimming took 4 bases from V and 4 from J, leaving 14 bases between them. The CDR3 loop spans 14 amino acids. The CDR3, as DNA: TGTGCCAGCAGCCCCGGGAGGGCCCTCTATGGCTACACCTTC. Translating it yields CASSPGRALYGYTF.

This chain connects TRBV2 to TRBJ1-5, with D perhaps matching TRBD1 (5 bases). Germline CDR1 reads SNHLY; CDR2 reads FYNNEI. V shed 2 bases and J shed 2 bases, with 13 bases lying between them. The CDR3 loop spans 16 amino acids. CDR3 sequence: CASSETGPGGNQPQHF. The CDR3 region has the DNA TGTGCCAGCAGTGAAACTGGCCCGGGGGGCAATCAGCCCCAGCATTTT.

This chain uses TRBV5-6 with TRBJ2-1, with 11 positions matching TRBD2. The CDR3 runs 15 residues. Germline V CDR1 and CDR2: SGHDT, YYEEEE. V was pared by 1 base and J by 6 bases, with 3 bases of the junction left unmatched. CDR3 coding DNA: TGTGCCAGCAGCTTGAAACTAGCGGGGGTCAATGAGCAGTTCTTC. It codes for CASSLKLAGVNEQFF.

This chain connects TRBV7-8 to TRBJ1-5; a weak D match, TRBD1 (5 bases). The germline V and J ends were trimmed by 5 bases and 6 bases, with 17 bases remaining between them. Germline CDR1 SGHVS, CDR2 FQNEAQ. CDR3 length: 15 residues. The DNA of the CDR3 is TGTGCCAGCAGCCCGGGTGCAGGGAATGGTCAGCCCCAGCATTTT. Residues: CASSPGAGNGQPQHF.

This sequence joins TRBV6-1 and TRBJ1-5; 9 bases align to TRBD1. Germline V CDR1 and CDR2: MNHNS, SASEGT. This CDR3 has 18 residues. The V segment lost 4 bases and the J segment 3 bases; nucleotides outside the gene matches: 13. For the CDR3, the DNA is TGTGCCAGCAGTGCCGGGACAGGGAATAGGTGGTCCAATCAGCCCCAGCATTTT. It encodes CASSAGTGNRWSNQPQHF.

This clone showed up just a few times. This sequence joins TRBV5-4 and TRBJ2-1, with 8 bases that match TRBD1. V trimming: 4 bases; J trimming: 4 bases; junction bases outside the gene matches: 4. The CDR3 sequence is 14 residues long. The V gene's germline CDR1 is SGHNT and CDR2 YYREEE (reference sequence). The CDR3 sequence: CASSLRQGYNEQFF. DNA of the CDR3: TGTGCCAGCAGCCTCAGACAGGGGTACAATGAGCAGTTCTTC.

The chain links TRBV27 to TRBJ2-7; 9 bases match TRBD1. The CDR3 totals 14 residues. Germline values: CDR1 MNHEY, CDR2 SMNVEV (reference sequence). Trimming removed 8 bases from V and 3 bases from J; junction bases left unmatched: 8. The DNA of the CDR3 is TGTGCCAGCGGCGGGACAGGGAAAGGCTACGAGCAGTACTTC. It yields the protein CASGGTGKGYEQYF.

The chain joins TRBV4-1 to TRBJ2-1; 7 bases fit TRBD2. The J segment lost 0 bases and the V segment lost 0 bases, leaving 5 bases of the junction unmatched. This CDR3 has 17 amino acids. Germline CDR1 and CDR2: MGHRA and YSYEKL. The CDR3 DNA follows: TGCGCCAGCAGCCAAGAAGCGGGATCTAGCTCCTACAATGAGCAGTTCTTC. Its translation is CASSQEAGSSSYNEQFF.